These 10 T cell receptor beta chains were all obtained from the same sample, sequenced in a study of cytomegalovirus exposure and HLA in healthy donors. Vbeta (60) and Jbeta (13) primers were used in the PCR. Profiling relied on immunoSEQ multiplex PCR, and the TCRdb table lists in-frame clones only, not all of them. The sample records some 150,000 clones, about 72% being singletons. The sample taken for sequencing was PBMCs. All receptors derive from a man in his sixties in good health and CMV-seronegative.

The chain uses TRBV28 and TRBJ2-7, with a possible D match to TRBD2 (5 bases). This CDR3 has 14 residues. Germline CDR1 is MDHEN and CDR2 is SYDVKM. The V end was cut by 3 bases, the J end by 3 bases, with 12 bases between. The CDR3 loop is CASSFSVSNYEQYF. CDR3 DNA: TGTGCCAGCAGTTTTAGCGTCAGCAACTACGAGCAGTACTTC.

The V gene is TRBV18, the J gene TRBJ2-5; D is possibly TRBD2 (6 bases). Trimming shortened V by 2 bases and J by 1 base, and 11 bases separated the two germline ends. Germline assignment: CDR1 KGHSH and CDR2 LQKENI. This CDR3 spans 15 amino acids. The CDR3, as DNA: TGTGCCAGCTCACCATTAGGCGGGGCCCAAGAGACCCAGTACTTC. It codes for CASSPLGGAQETQYF.

Only one count was recorded for this clone. The chain is built from TRBV6-1 and TRBJ1-4; 10 bases align to TRBD1. The CDR3 sequence is 19 residues long. CDR1 MNHNS and CDR2 SASEGT come from the germline V gene. J gave up 0 bases and V 4 bases, and 11 bases lay outside the gene matches. The CDR3 loop is CASSGGTRTGGSTNEKLFF. The CDR3 bases are TGTGCCAGCAGTGGGGGGACGAGGACAGGGGGGTCAACTAATGAAAAACTGTTTTTT.

This sequence joins TRBV27 and TRBJ1-4; 9 bases are a match to TRBD1. The V gene's germline CDR1 is MNHEY and CDR2 SMNVEV (reference sequence). The CDR3 spans 15 residues. Trimming cost V 5 bases and J 8 bases; bases outside gene matches: 9. Here the CDR3 DNA reads TGTGCCAGCAGTCCACCGGGACAGGGCGGGGAAAAACTGTTTTTT. It is translated as CASSPPGQGGEKLFF.

The J gene is TRBJ2-7, the V gene TRBV5-1, with a possible D match to TRBD2 (5 bases). V was clipped by 7 bases and J by 0 bases, with 11 bases between them. The CDR3 length is 13 residues. The germline V gene has CDR1 SGHRS and CDR2 YFSETQ. In DNA form, the CDR3 reads TGCGCCAGCGCGGACGGACTCTCCTACGAGCAGTACTTC. The encoded protein is CASADGLSYEQYF.

The chain combines TRBV7-3 with TRBJ1-2; 9 nucleotides agree with TRBD1. The CDR3 loop spans 15 amino acids. In germline, CDR1 is SGHTA, CDR2 FQGTGA. Unmatched junction bases numbered 13, after V lost 6 bases and J lost 8 bases. CDR3 protein: CASSPHPDRGAGYTF. DNA of the CDR3: TGTGCCAGCAGTCCCCATCCGGACAGGGGTGCCGGCTACACCTTC. Variable domain in full (rest from reference TRBV7-3 and TRBJ1-2): GAGVSQTPSNKVTEKGKYVELRCDPISGHTALYWYRQSLGQGPEFLIYFQGTGAADDSGLPNDRFFAVRPEGSVSTLKIQRTERGDSAVYLCASSPHPDRGAGYTFGSGTRLTVV.

This clone was found a few times. The V gene is TRBV4-3, the J gene TRBJ2-7, with 10 nucleotides matching TRBD1. The CDR3 spans 16 residues. V lost 1 base to trimming and J lost 5 bases; unmatched junction nucleotides: 8. CDR1 LGHNA and CDR2 YSLEER come from the germline V gene. The CDR3 region is CASSQVGTGVIHEQYF. The CDR3 DNA sequence: TGCGCCAGCAGCCAAGTCGGGACAGGGGTCATCCACGAGCAGTACTTC.

The chain has TRBV18 and TRBJ1-1; TRBD1 might be the D (6 bases). Trimming took off 3 bases at V and 2 bases at J, with 10 bases between the two ends. The CDR3 is 14 amino acids. CDR1 KGHSH and CDR2 LQKENI come from the germline V gene. The CDR3: CASSPGTFNTEAFF. The CDR3 nucleotides are TGTGCCAGCTCACCCGGGACATTTAACACTGAAGCTTTCTTT. The full variable domain, its missing parts supplied by reference TRBV18 and TRBJ1-1, is NAGVMQNPRHLVRRRGQEARLRCSPMKGHSHVYWYRQLPEEGLKFMVYLQKENIIDESGMPKERFSAEFPKEGPSILRIQQVVRGDSAAYFCASSPGTFNTEAFFGQGTRLTVV.

A single count supports this clone. One end of the junction is discordant with germline, which a read error may explain. The chain combines TRBV7-9 with TRBJ2-5; 7 bases are a match to TRBD2. Germline lookup yields CDR1 SEHNR and CDR2 FQNEAQ (reference sequence). The CDR3 has 17 residues. The CDR3 sequence is CSSSSLRAGAVQETQYF. As DNA, the CDR3 is TGTTCCAGCAGCTCCTTAAGGGCGGGAGCGGTCCAAGAGACCCAGTACTTC.

Only a few counts were recorded for this clone. J is TRBJ2-3 and V is TRBV27; 12 bases agree with TRBD2. V dropped 3 bases and J dropped 0; count of bases not matched to a gene: 4. Germline CDR1 reads MNHEY; CDR2 reads SMNVEV (reference sequence). The CDR3 extends over 17 amino acids. The CDR3 region is CASSLALAGGSTDTQYF. The CDR3 bases are TGTGCCAGCAGTTTGGCCCTAGCGGGGGGGAGCACAGATACGCAGTATTTT.